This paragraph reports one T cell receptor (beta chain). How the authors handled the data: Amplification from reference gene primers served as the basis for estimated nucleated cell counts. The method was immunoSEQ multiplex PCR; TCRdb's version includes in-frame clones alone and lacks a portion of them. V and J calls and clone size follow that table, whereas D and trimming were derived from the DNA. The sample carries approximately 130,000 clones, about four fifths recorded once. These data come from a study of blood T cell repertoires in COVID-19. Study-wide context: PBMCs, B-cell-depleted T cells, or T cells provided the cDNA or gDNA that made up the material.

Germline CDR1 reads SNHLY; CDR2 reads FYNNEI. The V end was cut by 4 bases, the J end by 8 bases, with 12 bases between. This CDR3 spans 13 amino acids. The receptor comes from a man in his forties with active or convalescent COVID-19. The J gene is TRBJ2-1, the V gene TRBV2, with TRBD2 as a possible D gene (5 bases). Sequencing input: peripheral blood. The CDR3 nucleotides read TGTGCCAGCAGTGTGTACGGGCGGGATGAGCAGTTCTTC. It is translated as CASSVYGRDEQFF.